These 11 T cell receptor beta chains share one sample of origin, sequenced in a study of OX40 agonist ivuxolimab in advanced cancers. The data were produced by immunoSEQ multiplex PCR, yet TCRdb's version contains in-frame clones alone and is incomplete. The table includes approximately 90,000 clones, around nine tenths detected once. The sample was CD4+ or CD8+ T cells sorted from blood, taken in a trial of the OX40 agonist ivuxolimab. All receptors derive from an adult with an advanced solid tumor such as melanoma, head and neck, liver or kidney cancer.

The V and J genes are TRBV5-1 and TRBJ2-4, with 9 bases matching TRBD1. V was clipped by 5 bases and J by 6 bases; unmatched bases: 3. CDR1 and CDR2 from the germline V gene are SGHRS and YFSETQ. The CDR3 has 13 residues. CDR3 protein: CASRPGQGNIQYF. The CDR3 DNA reads TGCGCCAGCAGACCGGGACAGGGAAACATTCAGTACTTC. The entire variable domain, with the rest obtained from reference TRBV5-1 and TRBJ2-4, is as follows: KAGVTQTPRYLIKTRGQQVTLSCSPISGHRSVSWYQQTPGQGLQFLFEYFSETQRNKGNFPGRFSGRQFSNSRSEMNVSTLELGDSALYLCASRPGQGNIQYFGAGTRLSVL.

This sequence joins TRBV11-1 and TRBJ2-3; TRBD1 aligns across 8 bases. Germline V lookup: CDR1 SGHAT, CDR2 FQDESV (reference sequence). The CDR3 sequence is 16 residues long. V dropped 3 bases and J dropped 6; count of bases not matched to a gene: 11. The chain's CDR3 is CASSLTSGGAEDTQYF. The CDR3 bases are TGTGCCAGCAGCTTGACGTCAGGGGGCGCGGAGGATACGCAGTATTTT. Complete variable domain (other parts from reference TRBV11-1 and TRBJ2-3): EAEVAQSPRYKITEKSQAVAFWCDPISGHATLYWYRQILGQGPELLVQFQDESVVDDSQLPKDRFSAERLKGVDSTLKIQPAELGDSAMYLCASSLTSGGAEDTQYFGPGTRLTVL.

This clone was recorded a few times. The gene calls are TRBV30 and TRBJ1-5; D ambiguous. V lost 2 bases to trimming and J lost 3 bases, with 14 bases between them. CDR1 is GTSNPN and CDR2 is SVGIG in the germline V gene (reference sequence). The CDR3 is 15 residues long. CDR3 bases: TGTGCCTGGAGTTCGGTCGGAAGGAACAATCAGCCCCAGCATTTT. Residues: CAWSSVGRNNQPQHF.

V and J are TRBV11-2 and TRBJ1-2, with TRBD1 as a possible D gene (5 bases). Germline V gene data show CDR1 as SGHAT and CDR2 as FQNNGV. The CDR3 has 17 residues. The V gene lost 1 base and the J gene lost 8 bases, with 23 bases spanning the gap. Here the CDR3 reads CASSLGGFGRGEGGYTF. CDR3 in DNA: TGTGCCAGCAGCTTAGGTGGCTTTGGGAGGGGTGAAGGCGGCTACACCTTC. Using reference TRBV11-2 and TRBJ1-2 for the parts outside the CDR3, the full variable domain is EAGVAQSPRYKIIEKRQSVAFWCNPISGHATLYWYQQILGQGPKLLIQFQNNGVVDDSQLPKDRFSAERLKGVDSTLKIQPAKLEDSAVYLCASSLGGFGRGEGGYTFGSGTRLTVV.

The chain links TRBV6-5 to TRBJ2-3; no clear D. This CDR3 contains 13 residues. The germline CDR1 and CDR2 sequences are MNHEY and SVGAGI. V lost 3 bases and J 2 bases, leaving 6 bases between the germline ends. The DNA for the CDR3 is TGTGCCAGCAGTTATGATTTCACAGATACGCAGTATTTT. Its protein product is CASSYDFTDTQYF.

The rearrangement links TRBV7-9 to TRBJ2-3; D not resolved. V shed 5 bases and J shed 0 bases, with 6 bases lying between them. Germline V lookup: CDR1 SEHNR, CDR2 FQNEAQ (reference sequence). There are 13 residues in the CDR3. CDR3: CASSRPSTDTQYF. CDR3 sequence (DNA): TGTGCCAGCAGCCGCCCTAGCACAGATACGCAGTATTTT.

The chain links TRBV5-1 to TRBJ2-1, with TRBD1 matching over 8 bases. Unmatched junction bases numbered 1, after V lost 2 bases and J lost 6 bases. The CDR3 is made up of 13 amino acids. Germline-derived CDR1 and CDR2 are SGHRS and YFSETQ. CDR3 sequence reads: CASSLDRGNEQFF. CDR3 nucleotide sequence: TGCGCCAGCAGCTTAGACAGGGGCAATGAGCAGTTCTTC.

The chain employs TRBV14 and TRBJ2-1; tentatively, D is TRBD2 (6 bases). Trimming removed 2 bases from V and 4 bases from J, with 12 bases in between. Germline V gene data show CDR1 as SGHDN and CDR2 as FVKESK. The length of the CDR3 is 15 residues. The CDR3 is CASSQSAGLYNEQFF. The CDR3 DNA reads TGTGCCAGCAGCCAATCGGCGGGATTGTACAATGAGCAGTTCTTC.

This rearrangement joins TRBV7-2 to TRBJ2-2; D call uncertain. The CDR3 runs 12 residues. Trimming removed 1 base at V and 9 bases at J, with 6 bases between. CDR1 and CDR2 (germline): SGHTA, FQGNSA. CDR3 sequence (DNA): TGTGCCAGCAGCTTAGGTCCCCGGGAGCTGTTTTTT. Protein sequence: CASSLGPRELFF.

The rearrangement links TRBV5-6 to TRBJ2-2; D tentatively fits TRBD1 or TRBD2 (6 bases each). CDR3 length: 16 amino acids. Trimming left V 0 bases short and J 3 bases short, with 12 bases between. Per the germline V gene, CDR1 is SGHDT and CDR2 is YYEEEE. The chain's CDR3 is CASSLVGGADTGELFF. The DNA of the CDR3 is TGTGCCAGCAGCTTGGTGGGGGGCGCGGACACCGGGGAGCTGTTTTTT.

V is TRBV28 and J is TRBJ2-7; either TRBD1 or TRBD2 may fit D (7 bases each). Germline-derived CDR1 and CDR2 are MDHEN and SYDVKM. Trimming took off 5 bases at V and 5 bases at J, with 16 bases between the two ends. There are 14 residues in the CDR3. CDR3 region: CASSEGGAGDEQYF. CDR3 nucleotides: TGTGCCAGCAGTGAAGGGGGCGCGGGGGACGAGCAGTACTTC.